This T cell receptor (beta chain) emerged from a study of control samples from healthy donors and cancer patients. The CDR3 is made up of 13 amino acids. CDR1 is MNHNY, CDR2 SVGAGI, per germline (reference sequence). Repertoires were generated with immunoSEQ multiplex PCR, while TCRdb's copy carries only in-frame clones and drops some. The sample contains roughly 83,000 clones, around 80% of which appear only once. V and J are TRBV6-6 and TRBJ1-2; TRBD1 matches at 7 bases. This clonotype originated in an older woman in good health. Sequencing was performed on blood. This CDR3 is CANRQGAYDGYTF. The CDR3 DNA follows: TGTGCAAACCGACAGGGTGCCTACGATGGCTACACCTTC.